These 13 T cell receptor beta chains were sequenced from one sample in a study of graft-versus-host responses after intestinal transplantation. Graft tissue processing released intraepithelial and lamina propria lymphocytes. Clones were read by immunoSEQ multiplex PCR, and TCRdb kept only the in-frame ones, dropping some. The sample has approximately 12,000 clones, under 85% seen once; the top ten hold approximately 9.1%. The sequencing used ileum tissue, collected 23 days after intestinal transplant. These receptors originate from a human patient who received an intestinal transplant, so some T cells may come from the graft donor.

CDR3 coding DNA: TGTGCCAGCAGTGAAGGGGACAGGGTGTTCTATGGCTACACCTTC. Its translation: CASSEGDRVFYGYTF. The gene calls are TRBV2 and TRBJ1-2; 9 nucleotides agree with TRBD1. V shed 1 base, J shed 4 bases, and the junction held 4 bases outside the gene matches. The germline gives CDR1 SNHLY, CDR2 FYNNEI. The CDR3 is made up of 15 amino acids.

This clone has a handful of counts. V usage is TRBV6-1 and J usage is TRBJ1-1; D is unclear. The CDR3 covers 14 residues. CDR1 MNHNS and CDR2 SASEGT come from the germline V gene. The V and J ends lost 7 bases and 1 base respectively, with 13 bases between them. CDR3 bases: TGTGCCAGCAACAGTGGGTGGGGGAACACTGAAGCTTTCTTT. It encodes CASNSGWGNTEAFF.

This chain uses TRBV27 with TRBJ2-7; 7 nucleotides align to TRBD1. The V segment lost 4 bases and the J segment 0 bases; nucleotides outside the gene matches: 6. The CDR3 totals 15 residues. CDR1 MNHEY and CDR2 SMNVEV come from the germline V gene (reference sequence). CDR3 residues: CASSSPGQSSYEQYF. CDR3 DNA sequence: TGTGCCAGCAGTTCTCCGGGACAGAGCTCCTACGAGCAGTACTTC.

The chain has TRBV7-2 and TRBJ2-5; perhaps TRBD1 as D (6 bases). Trimming stripped 5 bases from V and 5 bases from J, with 21 bases between. CDR3 length: 16 amino acids. Germline V gene sequence: CDR1 SGHTA, CDR2 FQGNSA. The CDR3 protein is CASSLNPGVLSETQYF. As DNA, the CDR3 is TGTGCCAGCAGCCTTAATCCAGGGGTTTTATCGGAGACCCAGTACTTC.

The gene calls are TRBV7-8 and TRBJ2-7; D remains unclear. Germline assignment: CDR1 SGHVS and CDR2 FQNEAQ. Trimming pared 5 bases from V and 3 bases from J, leaving 5 bases between. This CDR3 comprises 11 residues. CDR3 loop: CASSPLYEQYF. The DNA for the CDR3 is TGTGCCAGCAGCCCCCTCTACGAGCAGTACTTC.

This chain's CDR3 is CASSLGYEQYF. The CDR3 nucleotides are TGTGCCAGCTCACTAGGCTACGAGCAGTACTTC. This chain connects TRBV18 to TRBJ2-7; D is uncertain. The V gene's germline CDR1 is KGHSH and CDR2 LQKENI. The CDR3 extends over 11 amino acids. V was pared by 4 bases and J by 3 bases, with 4 bases between.

This chain connects TRBV5-1 to TRBJ2-7; 10 bases align to TRBD1. With 4 bases clipped from V and 5 bases from J, the junction kept 3 bases outside the gene matches. Germline values: CDR1 SGHRS, CDR2 YFSETQ. The CDR3 contains 13 residues. In nucleotides, the CDR3 is TGCGCCAGCAGCGGGACAGGGGTAGACGAGCAGTACTTC. Residues: CASSGTGVDEQYF.

This clone has just one count. V is TRBV10-3 and J is TRBJ2-6; TRBD1 matches 7 bases. CDR1 ENHRY and CDR2 SYGVKD come from the germline V gene. The ends lost 7 bases at V and 0 bases at J; junction bases unmatched: 9. The CDR3 totals 17 residues. CDR3 residues: CAITEQGDHSGANVLTF. CDR3 DNA: TGTGCCATCACCGAGCAGGGGGACCACTCTGGGGCCAACGTCCTGACTTTC.

The chain uses TRBV18 and TRBJ1-2; possible D gene TRBD1, 5 bases. CDR1 and CDR2 from the germline V gene are KGHSH and LQKENI. The CDR3 spans 15 residues. V lost 3 bases and J 5 bases, leaving 16 bases between the germline ends. The CDR3 DNA reads TGTGCCAGCTCACCCCAAGAGGGGTCGCTTTATGGCTACACCTTC. Translated: CASSPQEGSLYGYTF. Variable domain in full (rest from reference TRBV18 and TRBJ1-2): NAGVMQNPRHLVRRRGQEARLRCSPMKGHSHVYWYRQLPEEGLKFMVYLQKENIIDESGMPKERFSAEFPKEGPSILRIQQVVRGDSAAYFCASSPQEGSLYGYTFGSGTRLTVV.

The chain joins TRBV27 to TRBJ2-7; 9 nucleotides align to TRBD2. Germline CDR1 and CDR2: MNHEY and SMNVEV (reference sequence). J was trimmed by 0 bases and V by 5 bases; bases with no gene match: 5. The CDR3 sequence is 15 residues long. The CDR3 region has the DNA TGTGCCAGCAGTCTAGGACTAGCGAGCTCCTACGAGCAGTACTTC. Its protein is CASSLGLASSYEQYF.

This clone is termed large (0.1 to 1%). The chain carries TRBV7-9 and TRBJ2-7, with D possibly TRBD2 on 6 matching bases. Germline lookup yields CDR1 SEHNR and CDR2 FQNEAQ (reference sequence). V lost 1 base to trimming and J lost 6 bases, with 10 bases between them. The CDR3 is 13 residues long. Written as DNA, the CDR3 is TGTGCCAGCAGCTTAGACCGGGGAGGCGAGCAGTACTTC. It specifies CASSLDRGGEQYF. Full variable domain (rest looked up from reference TRBV7-9 and TRBJ2-7): DTGVSQNPRHKITKRGQNVTFRCDPISEHNRLYWYRQTLGQGPEFLTYFQNEAQLEKSRLLSDRFSAERPKGSFSTLEIQRTEQGDSAMYLCASSLDRGGEQYFGPGTRLTVT.

The chain links TRBV11-2 to TRBJ2-5, with D hard to call. Germline CDR1 SGHAT, CDR2 FQNNGV. The CDR3 covers 15 residues. V lost 0 bases and J 2 bases, leaving 10 bases between the germline ends. In DNA form, the CDR3 reads TGTGCCAGCAGCTTAGACTCGGCCTTTCAAGAGACCCAGTACTTC. It encodes CASSLDSAFQETQYF.

This rearrangement joins TRBV30 to TRBJ1-4; maybe TRBD1 (5 bases). V lost 0 bases to trimming and J lost 0 bases, with 14 bases between them. CDR3 length equals 17 residues. The germline gives CDR1 GTSNPN, CDR2 SVGIG (reference sequence). The CDR3 region has the DNA TGTGCCTGGAGTGTACAATCGGGACCTACAACTAATGAAAAACTGTTTTTT. Its protein product is CAWSVQSGPTTNEKLFF.